The clone carrying this T cell receptor beta chain was seen a few times. V was trimmed by 0 bases and J by 4 bases, leaving 12 bases between them. The CDR3 runs to 15 residues. Germline CDR1 reads SGHAT; CDR2 reads FQDESV (reference sequence). A single record per CDR3 protein comes from TCRdb applying MiXCR to the RACE reads. The sample holds some 300,000 distinct CDR3 sequences, around 5.5% seen once. This sample is drawn from a study of human T cells and chemical hapten exposure. Across the study: DPC at 2% was the sensitizing agent, placed on 2 cm by 2 cm of upper inner arm skin.

The time point: pre-sensitization, week 0. The treatment: therapeutic diphenylcyclopropenone sensitization with weekly scalp DPC. Unseparated into fractions, whole blood served as the source from which total RNA was extracted. The gene calls are TRBV11-1 and TRBJ1-1, with D unclear. The sample here was whole blood, taken in connection with sensitization to the hapten diphenylcyclopropenone (DPC). The clonotype comes from a woman aged 18 to 35 with alopecia areata. Some clones in this sample may be carry-over from other donors' samples. For the CDR3, the DNA is TGTGCCAGCAGCTTAGCGCCGACCGGAGGCACTGAAGCTTTCTTT. Amino acids: CASSLAPTGGTEAFF.